The rows below give T cell receptor beta chains drawn from one sample of a study of T cell responses to AZD1222 COVID-19 vaccine. TCRdb keeps only in-frame clones here, not all; method: immunoSEQ multiplex PCR. The sample includes tens of thousands of clones, around 86% of them seen just once. Source: peripheral blood, taken on day 0 of AZD1222 vaccination. Every receptor here comes from an adult in good health. Both conserved end residues are part of each CDR3. The order of the fields is CDR3 length, V gene, J gene, CDR3 protein.

cdr3_length: 12
v_call: TRBV7-9
j_call: TRBJ1-1
cdr3_aa: CASSFGGGEAFF

cdr3_length: 14
v_call: TRBV28
j_call: TRBJ2-5
cdr3_aa: CASSLRAGSGVQYF

cdr3_length: 16
v_call: TRBV7-9
j_call: TRBJ1-4
cdr3_aa: CASSSQRGVRGEKLFF

cdr3_length: 16
v_call: TRBV19
j_call: TRBJ1-5
cdr3_aa: CASSIAPKGSNQPQHF

cdr3_length: 12
v_call: TRBV15
j_call: TRBJ2-2
cdr3_aa: CATSTDPGELFF

cdr3_length: 13
v_call: TRBV9
j_call: TRBJ1-3
cdr3_aa: CASSGRGGSAIYF

cdr3_length: 14
v_call: TRBV19
j_call: TRBJ2-2
cdr3_aa: CASSSGGGAGELFF

cdr3_length: 15
v_call: TRBV7-2
j_call: TRBJ1-1
cdr3_aa: CASSSQGGFNTEAFF

cdr3_length: 13
v_call: TRBV30
j_call: TRBJ2-7
cdr3_aa: CACTGTAVYEQYF

cdr3_length: 13
v_call: TRBV2
j_call: TRBJ1-1
cdr3_aa: CASSEQLGQEAFF

cdr3_length: 13
v_call: TRBV6-5
j_call: TRBJ2-5
cdr3_aa: CASSKDRGETQYF

cdr3_length: 16
v_call: TRBV5-1
j_call: TRBJ2-7
cdr3_aa: CASSSFGPDGSYEQYF

cdr3_length: 12
v_call: TRBV30
j_call: TRBJ2-7
cdr3_aa: CAWSVLMSEQYF

cdr3_length: 15
v_call: TRBV20-1
j_call: TRBJ1-2
cdr3_aa: CSASPGQGLLYGYTF

cdr3_length: 13
v_call: TRBV11-2
j_call: TRBJ1-5
cdr3_aa: CASSWDYNQPQHF

cdr3_length: 14
v_call: TRBV5-6
j_call: TRBJ2-5
cdr3_aa: CASSWPDSQETQYF

cdr3_length: 11
v_call: TRBV7-9
j_call: TRBJ2-7
cdr3_aa: CASSSYYEQYF

cdr3_length: 14
v_call: TRBV28
j_call: TRBJ2-7
cdr3_aa: CASSLLATSYEQYF

cdr3_length: 16
v_call: TRBV6-5
j_call: TRBJ2-1
cdr3_aa: CASSYLRGGTYNEQFF

cdr3_length: 15
v_call: TRBV7-2
j_call: TRBJ1-1
cdr3_aa: CASSSTVGPNTEAFF

cdr3_length: 13
v_call: TRBV5-1
j_call: TRBJ1-1
cdr3_aa: CASSPQGGTEAFF

cdr3_length: 14
v_call: TRBV5-1
j_call: TRBJ2-1
cdr3_aa: CASSGGLAGGRQFF

cdr3_length: 12
v_call: TRBV29-1
j_call: TRBJ1-2
cdr3_aa: CSVEDGGRGYTF

cdr3_length: 14
v_call: TRBV5-1
j_call: TRBJ1-4
cdr3_aa: CASSEGQGGEKLFF

cdr3_length: 13
v_call: TRBV2
j_call: TRBJ1-4
cdr3_aa: CASSRDSDEKLFF

cdr3_length: 15
v_call: TRBV11-2
j_call: TRBJ2-7
cdr3_aa: CASSRDRESSYEQYF

cdr3_length: 15
v_call: TRBV14
j_call: TRBJ1-2
cdr3_aa: CASSQRQGSGYGYTF

cdr3_length: 14
v_call: TRBV28
j_call: TRBJ1-4
cdr3_aa: CASHRDTMGEKLFF

cdr3_length: 13
v_call: TRBV4-1
j_call: TRBJ2-3
cdr3_aa: CASRGGGGDTQYF

cdr3_length: 14
v_call: TRBV7-2
j_call: TRBJ2-1
cdr3_aa: CASSFRLVDNEQFF

cdr3_length: 14
v_call: TRBV30
j_call: TRBJ2-3
cdr3_aa: CAWAPGQRWDTQYF

cdr3_length: 12
v_call: TRBV25-1
j_call: TRBJ2-7
cdr3_aa: CASSEQGYEQYF

cdr3_length: 15
v_call: TRBV9
j_call: TRBJ1-5
cdr3_aa: CASSVEAGWAKPQHF

cdr3_length: 15
v_call: TRBV7-7
j_call: TRBJ2-1
cdr3_aa: CASSSISGAYNEQFF

cdr3_length: 16
v_call: TRBV4-1
j_call: TRBJ2-3
cdr3_aa: CASSQTSTDPPGAQYF

cdr3_length: 14
v_call: TRBV5-1
j_call: TRBJ2-2
cdr3_aa: CASSLGYSTGELFF

cdr3_length: 16
v_call: TRBV6-2/TRBV6-3
j_call: TRBJ2-1
cdr3_aa: CASSRPRTSAGNEQFF

cdr3_length: 14
v_call: TRBV13
j_call: TRBJ1-1
cdr3_aa: CASSYGRTGGEAFF

cdr3_length: 11
v_call: TRBV30
j_call: TRBJ1-1
cdr3_aa: CAWSISREAFF

cdr3_length: 15
v_call: TRBV28
j_call: TRBJ1-1
cdr3_aa: CATLQTGFMNTEAFF

cdr3_length: 13
v_call: TRBV3-1/TRBV3-2
j_call: TRBJ1-6
cdr3_aa: CASSPRDNSPLHF

cdr3_length: 15
v_call: TRBV18
j_call: TRBJ1-6
cdr3_aa: CASSPLDGNSSPLHF

cdr3_length: 16
v_call: TRBV3-1/TRBV3-2
j_call: TRBJ2-7
cdr3_aa: CASSQAGGRGSYEQYF

cdr3_length: 14
v_call: TRBV5-1
j_call: TRBJ1-1
cdr3_aa: CASSLQGMNTEAFF

cdr3_length: 15
v_call: TRBV5-1
j_call: TRBJ2-7
cdr3_aa: CASSWAGTGSYEQYF

cdr3_length: 14
v_call: TRBV28
j_call: TRBJ1-2
cdr3_aa: CASRNRERDHGYTF

cdr3_length: 19
v_call: TRBV4-3
j_call: TRBJ2-6
cdr3_aa: CASSRIGGLAGVGANVLTF

cdr3_length: 14
v_call: TRBV24-1
j_call: TRBJ2-3
cdr3_aa: CATGSDGSTDTQYF

cdr3_length: 15
v_call: TRBV6-5
j_call: TRBJ1-1
cdr3_aa: CASIPGPLMNTEAFF

cdr3_length: 11
v_call: TRBV30
j_call: TRBJ1-4
cdr3_aa: CAWIGDEKLFF

cdr3_length: 15
v_call: TRBV7-2
j_call: TRBJ2-7
cdr3_aa: CASSLRAGGFYEQYF

cdr3_length: 16
v_call: TRBV1
j_call: TRBJ1-5
cdr3_aa: CTSSQVWADSNQPQHF

cdr3_length: 11
v_call: TRBV12-3/TRBV12-4
j_call: TRBJ2-7
cdr3_aa: CASSRLDGVYF

cdr3_length: 12
v_call: TRBV2
j_call: TRBJ2-1
cdr3_aa: CASSAPFNEQFF

cdr3_length: 13
v_call: TRBV20-1
j_call: TRBJ1-5
cdr3_aa: CSASGIGAQPQHF

cdr3_length: 15
v_call: TRBV6-5
j_call: TRBJ2-5
cdr3_aa: CASSYETGIGKTQYF